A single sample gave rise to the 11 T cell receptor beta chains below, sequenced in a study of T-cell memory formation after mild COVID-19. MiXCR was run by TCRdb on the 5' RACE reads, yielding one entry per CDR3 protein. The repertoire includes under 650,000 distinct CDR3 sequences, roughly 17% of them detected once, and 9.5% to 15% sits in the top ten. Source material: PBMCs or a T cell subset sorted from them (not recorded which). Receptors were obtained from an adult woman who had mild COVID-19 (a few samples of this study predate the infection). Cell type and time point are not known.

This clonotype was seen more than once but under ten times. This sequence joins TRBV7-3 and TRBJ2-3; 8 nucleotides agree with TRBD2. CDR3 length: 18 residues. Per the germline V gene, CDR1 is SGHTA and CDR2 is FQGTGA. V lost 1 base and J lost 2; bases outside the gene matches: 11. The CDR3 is CASSLRGGRGGTTDTQYF. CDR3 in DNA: TGTGCCAGCAGCTTAAGGGGAGGCCGGGGGGGCACCACAGATACGCAGTATTTT.

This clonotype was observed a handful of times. CDR3 loop: CASSQGRQARLSYEQYF. As DNA, the CDR3 is TGTGCCAGCAGCCAAGGGCGACAGGCCCGACTTTCCTACGAGCAGTACTTC. The V gene is TRBV4-2, the J gene TRBJ2-7, with D possibly TRBD1 on 6 matching bases. The germline V gene has CDR1 LGHNA and CDR2 YNFKEQ. The V end was cut by 1 base, the J end by 1 base, with 17 bases between. CDR3 size: 17 residues.

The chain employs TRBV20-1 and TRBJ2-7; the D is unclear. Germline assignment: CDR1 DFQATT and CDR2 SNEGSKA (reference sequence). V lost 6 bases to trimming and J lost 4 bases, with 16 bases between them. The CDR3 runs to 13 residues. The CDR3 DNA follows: TGCAGTGCAATAGCCCCAATGGGGTACGAGCAGTACTTC. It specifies CSAIAPMGYEQYF.

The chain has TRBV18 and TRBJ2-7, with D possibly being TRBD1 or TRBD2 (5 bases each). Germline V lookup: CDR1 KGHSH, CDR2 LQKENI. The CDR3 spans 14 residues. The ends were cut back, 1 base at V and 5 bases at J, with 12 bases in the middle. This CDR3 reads CASSPRQGSDEQYF. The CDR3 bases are TGTGCCAGCTCACCACGGCAGGGTAGCGACGAGCAGTACTTC.

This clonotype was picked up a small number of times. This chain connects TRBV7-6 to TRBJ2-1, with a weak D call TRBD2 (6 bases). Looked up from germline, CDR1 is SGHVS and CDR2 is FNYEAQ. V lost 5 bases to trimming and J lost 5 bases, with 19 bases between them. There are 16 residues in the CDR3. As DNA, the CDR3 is TGTGCCAGCAGCCTCGGGACTTCCCTTGGCCACAATGAGCAGTTCTTC. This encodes CASSLGTSLGHNEQFF.

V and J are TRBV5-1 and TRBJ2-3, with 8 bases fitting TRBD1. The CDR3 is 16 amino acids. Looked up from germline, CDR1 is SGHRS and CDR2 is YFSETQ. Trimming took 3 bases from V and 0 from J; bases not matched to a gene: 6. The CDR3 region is CASSSTTGVSTDTQYF. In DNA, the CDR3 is TGCGCCAGCAGCTCAACGACAGGGGTTAGCACAGATACGCAGTATTTT.

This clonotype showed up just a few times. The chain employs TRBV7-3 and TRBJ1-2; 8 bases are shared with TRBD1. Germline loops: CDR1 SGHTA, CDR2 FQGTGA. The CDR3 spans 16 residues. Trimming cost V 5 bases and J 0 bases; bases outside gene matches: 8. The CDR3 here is CASSLRQGIANYGYTF. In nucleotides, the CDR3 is TGTGCCAGCAGCCTACGACAGGGGATAGCTAACTATGGCTACACCTTC. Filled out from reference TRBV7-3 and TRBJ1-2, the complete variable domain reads GAGVSQTPSNKVTEKGKYVELRCDPISGHTALYWYRQSLGQGPEFLIYFQGTGAADDSGLPNDRFFAVRPEGSVSTLKIQRTERGDSAVYLCASSLRQGIANYGYTFGSGTRLTVV.

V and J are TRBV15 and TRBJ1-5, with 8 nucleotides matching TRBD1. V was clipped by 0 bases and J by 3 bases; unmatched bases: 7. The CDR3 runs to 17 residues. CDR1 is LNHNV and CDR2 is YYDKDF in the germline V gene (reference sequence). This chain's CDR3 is CATSRDFTGGPNQPQHF. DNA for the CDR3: TGTGCCACCAGCAGAGACTTCACAGGGGGACCCAATCAGCCCCAGCATTTT.

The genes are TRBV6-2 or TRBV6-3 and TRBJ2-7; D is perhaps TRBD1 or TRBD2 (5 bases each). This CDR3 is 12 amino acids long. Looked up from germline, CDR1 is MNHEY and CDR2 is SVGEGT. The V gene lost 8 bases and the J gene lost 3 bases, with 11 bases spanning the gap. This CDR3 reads CASRDPDYEQYF. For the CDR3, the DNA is TGTGCCAGCCGGGACCCGGACTACGAGCAGTACTTC.

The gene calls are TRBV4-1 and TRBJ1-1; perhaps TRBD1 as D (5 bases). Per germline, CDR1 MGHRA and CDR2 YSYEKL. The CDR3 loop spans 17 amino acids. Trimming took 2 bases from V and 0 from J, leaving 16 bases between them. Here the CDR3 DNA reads TGCGCCAGCAGCCAAAGCCCAGGGAGGTTTGTGAACACTGAAGCTTTCTTT. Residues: CASSQSPGRFVNTEAFF.

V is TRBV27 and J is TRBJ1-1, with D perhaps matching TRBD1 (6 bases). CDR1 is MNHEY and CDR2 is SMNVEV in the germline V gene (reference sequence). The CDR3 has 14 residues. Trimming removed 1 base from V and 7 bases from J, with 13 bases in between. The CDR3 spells CASSLYGQRLEAFF. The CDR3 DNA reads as TGTGCCAGCAGTTTATATGGACAGCGTCTTGAAGCTTTCTTT.